Included here is one TCR beta chain sequence, with context. The antigen remains unidentified. The CDR3 covers 14 residues. Germline assignment: CDR1 ENHRY and CDR2 SYGVKD. Trimming removed 2 bases from V and 7 bases from J, with 12 bases in between. The data belong to a study of beta chain features in type 1 diabetes. Study-wide context: Researchers looked at roughly 110 million sorted cells across all samples.

Whole-study results and caveats: For TCRB rearrangement, an influence of HLA type remained unresolved here. Lower insertion and higher deletion counts appeared at VDJ junctions in type 1 diabetes patients. TCRB CDR3s were moderately but significantly shorter in Type 1 diabetes patients in all four CD4+ subsets.

Expressed TCRB transcripts were sequenced after all isolated RNA was converted to cDNA. This table comes from immunoSEQ multiplex PCR, and its TCRdb copy is limited to in-frame clones, with some not included. The sample includes some 150,000 clones, approximately 10% of them seen just once. The origin of this receptor is a man aged 18 to 30 in good health. Specimen: central memory CD4+ T cells from blood. The chain combines TRBV10-3 with TRBJ2-4; D unresolved. The CDR3 loop reads CAISELAAQNIQYF. CDR3 nucleotide sequence: TGTGCCATCAGTGAGCTGGCAGCCCAGAACATTCAGTACTTC.